A single sample gave rise to the 17 T cell receptor beta chains below, sequenced in a study of CD8 T cells in Susac syndrome. A quantity of about 0.5 to 1 ug RNA underwent reverse transcription using random hexamers. MiXCR was run by TCRdb on the immunoSEQ multiplex PCR reads, yielding one entry per CDR3 protein. The data contain about 160,000 distinct CDR3 sequences, approximately 94% of them singletons. The sample comprised CD4+ T cells from PBMCs. The receptor source for this set is a human donor with multiple sclerosis.

This clonotype was picked up a small number of times. The chain combines TRBV6-1 with TRBJ2-7, with D possibly TRBD2 on 6 matching bases. Trimming shortened V by 10 bases and J by 2 bases, and 18 bases separated the two germline ends. Germline V gives CDR1 MNHNS, CDR2 SASEGT. The CDR3 runs 14 residues. Here the CDR3 DNA reads TGTGCCACCCGCCTGGCGGGAACCCCCTACGAGCAGTACTTC. It translates to CATRLAGTPYEQYF.

The chain carries TRBV7-9 and TRBJ2-3; the D call may be TRBD1 or TRBD2 (6 bases each). Trimming took 5 bases from V and 1 from J, leaving 13 bases between them. The CDR3 length is 15 residues. Per the germline V gene, CDR1 is SEHNR and CDR2 is FQNEAQ (reference sequence). The CDR3 DNA sequence: TGTGCCAGCAGCCCCGGACAGCGGGGCACAGATACGCAGTATTTT. The encoded protein is CASSPGQRGTDTQYF.

The V call is TRBV5-1, the J call TRBJ2-1; D might be TRBD2 (6 bases). The germline V gene encodes CDR1 SGHRS and CDR2 YFSETQ. V lost 0 bases and J lost 2, with 12 bases in between. This CDR3 is built from 16 residues. The CDR3 coding sequence is TGCGCCAGCAGCTTGGCCGTGACTAGTACCTACAATGAGCAGTTCTTC. It yields the protein CASSLAVTSTYNEQFF.

The CDR3 spells CAYRQTYEQYF. As DNA, the CDR3 is TGTGCCTACCGGCAGACCTACGAGCAGTACTTC. V is TRBV30 and J is TRBJ2-7; D gene unclear. CDR3 length equals 11 residues. Germline lookup yields CDR1 GTSNPN and CDR2 SVGIG (reference sequence). Trimming removed 7 bases from V and 2 bases from J, with 9 bases in between.

The rearrangement uses TRBV5-4 and TRBJ2-3; 8 bases align to TRBD2. CDR3 length: 16 amino acids. J lost 3 bases, V lost 1 base, and 7 bases had no gene match. Germline V lookup: CDR1 SGHNT, CDR2 YYREEE (reference sequence). The CDR3 bases are TGTGCCAGCAGCTTGAGGGCGGGGGGTAGGACAGATACGCAGTATTTT. It translates to CASSLRAGGRTDTQYF. The whole variable domain, remainder taken from reference TRBV5-4 and TRBJ2-3, is ETGVTQSPTHLIKTRGQQVTLRCSSQSGHNTVSWYQQALGQGPQFIFQYYREEENGRGNFPPRFSGLQFPNYSSELNVNALELDDSALYLCASSLRAGGRTDTQYFGPGTRLTVL.

V is TRBV9 and J is TRBJ2-2, with a weak D call TRBD1 (6 bases). The CDR3 consists of 16 residues. Germline-derived CDR1 and CDR2 are SGDLS and YYNGEE. V lost 5 bases and J lost 3, with 17 bases in between. CDR3 in DNA: TGTGCCAGCAGTGTGAGGCCAGGGGTTGACACCGGGGAGCTGTTTTTT. This codes for CASSVRPGVDTGELFF.

The chain links TRBV6-5 to TRBJ1-1; D is undetermined. The length of the CDR3 is 11 residues. Trimming took 8 bases from V and 1 from J, leaving 5 bases between them. Germline values: CDR1 MNHEY, CDR2 SVGAGI. This CDR3 reads CASRANTEAFF. The CDR3 nucleotides are TGTGCCAGCCGGGCGAACACTGAAGCTTTCTTT.

The rearrangement links TRBV29-1 to TRBJ1-1, with 8 bases aligning to TRBD1. V was pared by 8 bases and J by 1 base, with 6 bases of the junction left unmatched. Germline assignment: CDR1 SQVTM and CDR2 ANQGSEA. CDR3 length: 13 amino acids. The CDR3 DNA follows: TGCAGCACCAGGGGACAGGCGAACACTGAAGCTTTCTTT. The encoded protein is CSTRGQANTEAFF.

The genes are TRBV6-2 or TRBV6-3 and TRBJ2-2, with a weak D call TRBD2 (5 bases). Per the germline V gene, CDR1 is MNHEY and CDR2 is SVGEGT. V lost 1 base and J 4 bases, leaving 10 bases between the germline ends. The CDR3 runs 15 residues. DNA of the CDR3: TGTGCCAGCAGTTACTACGGGGTTTCCACCGGGGAGCTGTTTTTT. Translation: CASSYYGVSTGELFF.

This sequence joins TRBV11-1 and TRBJ2-2, with D possibly being TRBD1 (6 bases). Trimming left V 8 bases short and J 7 bases short, with 14 bases between. There are 13 residues in the CDR3. Germline V lookup: CDR1 SGHAT, CDR2 FQDESV (reference sequence). Written as DNA, the CDR3 is TGTGCCAGCCGTACAGGGAATCTCGGGGAGCTGTTTTTT. Protein sequence: CASRTGNLGELFF.

J is TRBJ2-2 and V is TRBV30; D remains ambiguous. The CDR3 has 17 residues. In germline, CDR1 is GTSNPN, CDR2 SVGIG (reference sequence). Trimming took 2 bases from V and 1 from J, leaving 17 bases between them. For the CDR3, the DNA is TGTGCCTGGAGTAGGTCCCACAGAATAAAGAACACCGGGGAGCTGTTTTTT. As protein: CAWSRSHRIKNTGELFF. Filled out from reference TRBV30 and TRBJ2-2, the complete variable domain reads SQTIHQWPATLVQPVGSPLSLECTVEGTSNPNLYWYRQAAGRGLQLLFYSVGIGQISSEVPQNLSASRPQDRQFILSSKKLLLSDSGFYLCAWSRSHRIKNTGELFFGEGSRLTVL.

The V call is TRBV24-1, the J call TRBJ1-5, with a tentative D call TRBD1 (5 bases). Deletions cut 3 bases from V and 8 bases from J, with 13 bases between. The CDR3 totals 14 residues. Germline CDR1 reads KGHDR; CDR2 reads SFDVKD. The DNA of the CDR3 is TGTGCCACCAGTGATCCGCCGGGGGGGGAGCCCCAGCATTTT. Amino acid sequence: CATSDPPGGEPQHF.

The chain carries TRBV7-8 and TRBJ1-4; 10 nucleotides line up with TRBD1. CDR1 is SGHVS, CDR2 FQNEAQ, per germline. The CDR3 is made up of 13 amino acids. With 1 base clipped from V and 13 bases from J, the junction kept 3 bases outside the gene matches. DNA of the CDR3: TGTGCCAGCAGCTTAGAGTGGACAGGGGGACTGTTTTTT. Protein sequence: CASSLEWTGGLFF.

The gene calls are TRBV29-1 and TRBJ1-1, with TRBD1 identical over 9 bases. This CDR3 is 14 amino acids long. The V gene end was trimmed by 4 bases and the J gene end by 1 base; junction bases not matched to a gene: 4. Looked up from germline, CDR1 is SQVTM and CDR2 is ANQGSEA. CDR3 coding DNA: TGCAGCGTTGGGGGACAGGGACGGAACACTGAAGCTTTCTTT. This encodes CSVGGQGRNTEAFF.

The chain combines TRBV7-8 with TRBJ2-3, with TRBD1 matching 7 bases. Looked up from germline, CDR1 is SGHVS and CDR2 is FQNEAQ. V gave up 2 bases and J gave up 1 base; unmatched junction bases: 3. This CDR3 contains 15 residues. In nucleotides, the CDR3 is TGTGCCAGCAGCTTAAACAGGGGCGGCACAGATACGCAGTATTTT. Translating it yields CASSLNRGGTDTQYF. The whole variable domain, remainder taken from reference TRBV7-8 and TRBJ2-3, is GAGVSQSPRYKVAKRGQDVALRCDPISGHVSLFWYQQALGQGPEFLTYFQNEAQLDKSGLPSDRFFAERPEGSVSTLKIQRTQQEDSAVYLCASSLNRGGTDTQYFGPGTRLTVL.

This chain connects TRBV3-1 to TRBJ2-7; no definite D call. V lost 2 bases and J lost 5, with 7 bases in between. The CDR3 extends over 12 amino acids. CDR1 LGHDT and CDR2 YNNKEL come from the germline V gene (reference sequence). The DNA of the CDR3 is TGTGCCAGCAGCCAATATGGTAACGAGCAGTACTTC. Translation: CASSQYGNEQYF.

The V and J genes are TRBV7-3 and TRBJ2-1, with D hard to call. CDR3 length: 14 residues. Germline V gene lookup returns CDR1 SGHTA and CDR2 FQGTGA. V dropped 2 bases and J dropped 5 bases, with 10 bases sitting between them. CDR3 sequence: CASSLSGPNNEQFF. The DNA of the CDR3 is TGTGCCAGCAGCTTATCAGGACCGAACAATGAGCAGTTCTTC.